This TCR beta chain was documented in a study of spatial heterogeneity in lung cancer. The wider study: The mean occurrence of each unique TCR and UMI combination in raw reads exceeded nine.

By proportion, this clonotype is medium-sized. What it binds is unknown. Time point denoted: sample taken at primary tumor resection. TCRdb called the 5' RACE reads again in MiXCR, with one record for every CDR3 protein. Here the sample spans about 1,300 distinct CDR3 sequences, about 10% being singletons. Study-level points and caveats: Higher tumor mutation counts went along with higher counts of expanded intratumoral alpha and beta TCRs. As ubiquitous and regional nonsynonymous mutations varied, counts of ubiquitous and regional expanded TCRs tracked them, respectively.

The V and J ends lost 0 bases and 1 base respectively, with 10 bases between them. The CDR3 is made up of 15 amino acids. Germline loops: CDR1 DFQATT, CDR2 SNEGSKA (reference sequence). This sequence was found in a male donor with early-stage non-small cell lung cancer. The rearrangement links TRBV20-1 to TRBJ1-5; D is ambiguous. The material was lung tumor tissue, obtained at surgery. The CDR3 is CSARDPGLSNQPQHF. The CDR3 DNA reads TGCAGTGCTAGAGATCCGGGGTTGAGCAATCAGCCCCAGCATTTT.